The T cell receptor beta chain under discussion was sequenced for a study of lymphopenia after photon versus proton radiotherapy (dated by TCRdb to the late 2010s). Concerning the study at large: The study compared the immunological effects of photon versus proton radiation therapy in patients with gastrointestinal tumors who developed high-grade lymphopenia. The roughly 18 patients in the cohort had gastrointestinal tumors, were treated with either photon or proton therapy, and subsequently developed lymphopenia. The goal of the study was to characterize the differences between the two radiation modalities in how they affect the immune system. The investigation overall reported the following: The survival association was assessed only in patients who died, and better survival with proton therapy was presented by the authors as a possibility rather than a demonstrated result. Across the cohort, a larger post-nadir drop in TCR diversity was inversely correlated with overall survival time among patients who died. During treatment, patients who received proton therapy stayed relatively stable, whereas patients who received photon therapy lost naive T cells and TCR diversity and gained effector/memory populations. After the lymphocyte count nadir, oligoclonal expansion, especially of CD8+ Temra cells, was observed in photon-treated repertoires, and the drop in diversity was driven by this expansion.

Libraries were prepared through the immunoSEQ multiplex PCR assay. Alongside multiparametric flow cytometry, deep sequencing of rearranged TCR beta loci was used to profile the T cell repertoires. This immuneACCESS table, as held by TCRdb, lists in-frame sequences with V and J called but not all clones. Of the missing ones, under half trace to an unresolved V gene in checked studies; the others have no known cause. In all, the sample holds 8,000 or so clones, and 88% of those were seen once. Of the sample, over 3% falls within the top ten clones. Taken from cysteine to phenylalanine, the CDR3 has 13 residues. Only the CDR3 DNA is retained, 39 bases long and in frame from the first base. V loses 5 bases, J loses 5 bases, and the germline ends lie 12 bases apart. Sequences LNHDA (CDR1) and SQIVND (CDR2) are obtained from the germline V gene (reference sequence). As to this clone: The antigen it recognizes is unknown. It has no much larger one-base neighbor in the sample; base qualities were not kept.

The sequence is built from TRBV19 and TRBJ1-1; TRBD1 could be the D gene, as 5 bases match. The source is a woman in her seventies with pancreatic cancer. This specimen was peripheral blood, taken from a patient treated with photon-based radiotherapy. The CDR3 region: CASSRGRGTEAFF. The DNA is as follows: TGTGCCAGTAGTCGGGGCCGCGGGACTGAAGCTTTCTTT. Supplemented by the reference TRBV19 and TRBJ1-1 proteins around the CDR3, the complete variable domain is DGGITQSPKYLFRKEGQNVTLSCEQNLNHDAMYWYRQDPGQGLRLIYYSQIVNDFQKGDIAEGYSVSREKKESFPLTVTSAQKNPTAFYLCASSRGRGTEAFFGQGTRLTVV.